Relative to its sample, the clone carrying this TCR beta chain is medium-sized. The target antigen is unknown. The authors amplified TCR beta CDR3 by multiplex PCR with 32 V and 13 J primers. TCRdb re-called the multiplex PCR reads through MiXCR, storing one row per CDR3 protein. The sample includes approximately 11,000 distinct CDR3 sequences, under 35% of them seen just once. This sample stems from a study of immune heterogeneity within non-small cell lung tumors. Study at large: Of the tumors, a few were squamous cell, nine to ten non-squamous, and 1 not otherwise specified.

Template material for each sample was about 560 ng of bulk tumor genomic DNA. Several biopsies per primary tumor, spaced far apart, were taken during surgery. Surgery that was curative in intent was performed on patients with untreated, newly diagnosed non-small cell lung cancer. Curative-intent surgery was being performed on the donors, who were patients newly diagnosed with non-small cell lung cancer. The V gene's germline CDR1 is MDHEN and CDR2 SYDVKM. CDR3 length equals 16 residues. The germline V and J ends were trimmed by 3 bases and 4 bases, with 16 bases remaining between them. Study findings and constraints: Within a patient, dominant CDR3 beta clonotypes were shared across sites, though different locations had unique frequent clones. A moderate but significant correlation was observed between local T-cell clonality and local tumor mutational burden (R around 0.3).

This TCR was recovered from a woman between 50 and 59 years old with non-small cell lung cancer. J is TRBJ1-3 and V is TRBV28, with D possibly TRBD1 on 6 matching bases. Input material: lung tumor tissue. This CDR3 reads CASSLYGTGMGNTIYF. DNA of the CDR3: TGTGCCAGCAGTTTGTACGGAACAGGGATGGGAAACACCATATATTTT.